This TCR beta chain was captured in a study of CD8+ T cells in alopecia areata. Study conclusions and caveats: Higher clonality and more expanded CD8+ clones appeared in lesional than normal scalp.

The length of the CDR3 is 15 residues. Germline V gene data show CDR1 as SQVTM and CDR2 as ANQGSEA. Trimming cost V 7 bases and J 9 bases, with 25 bases left between them. Sequencing templates came from extracted RNA that was reverse transcribed into cDNA. This table comes from immunoSEQ multiplex PCR, and its TCRdb copy is limited to in-frame clones, with some not included. The sample yields about 200,000 clones, roughly three fifths seen once. The table lists this clone with a few counts. What it recognizes is unknown. The rearrangement uses TRBV29-1 and TRBJ2-1; D perhaps matches TRBD2 (6 bases). The receptor was isolated from a human donor in good health. Sequences were obtained from CD8+ T cells sorted from blood. As DNA, the CDR3 is TGCAGCGCCCTCGGGACTGAGGAGGGTTATGCTGAGCAGTTCTTC. This sequence encodes CSALGTEEGYAEQFF.